A single sample gave rise to the 6 T cell receptor beta chains below, sequenced in a study of T cells in women clearing cervical HPV infection (dated by TCRdb to 2016 to 2019). The method behind the library was the immunoSEQ multiplex PCR assay. TCRdb's version of the immuneACCESS table is confined to in-frame rearrangements and falls short of the full clone set. An unresolved V gene accounts for under half of the shortfall where checked; the remainder is of unknown origin. The sample table records 31,000 or so clones. About 4.5% of the sample lies in the top ten. The sequencing input was blood buffy coat. All receptors derive from a woman aged 18 to 75 with a cervical HPV16 infection that either progressed to CIN3+ or cleared (not recorded which).

As to this clone: The read ends 3 residues shy of where the CDR3 ends; the end is completed using the germline J gene. This rearrangement joins TRBV19 to TRBJ1-4; 7 bases map to TRBD1. The CDR3 runs 14 residues. Germline V gene data show CDR1 as LNHDA and CDR2 as SQIVND (reference sequence). Trimming removed 6 bases from V and 0 bases from J; junction bases left unmatched: 1. CDR3 residues: CASRDRPTNEKLFF. The covered CDR3 bases are TGTGCCAGTAGGGACAGGCCAACTAATGAAAAA.

In regard to this clone: With the read ending 3 residues before the CDR3 end, the germline J gene is used to fill in that end. The chain couples TRBV7-3 to TRBJ2-1, with TRBD2 matching over 7 bases. With V trimmed by 1 base and J by 4 bases, 13 bases remained unmatched. Germline V gene lookup returns CDR1 SGHTA and CDR2 FQGTGA. The CDR3 has 18 amino acids. The CDR3 loop is CASSLSPPLAAIYNEQFF. CDR3 DNA (partial): TGTGCCAGCAGCTTAAGCCCCCCCCTAGCGGCTATATACAATGAG.

With respect to this clone: The sequenced fragment ends 3 residues before the CDR3 boundary, so the rest is inferred from the germline J gene. The J gene is TRBJ1-5, the V gene TRBV29-1, with TRBD1 matching over 7 bases. The CDR3 loop spans 13 amino acids. CDR1 SQVTM and CDR2 ANQGSEA come from the germline V gene. V lost 3 bases and J lost 2; bases outside the gene matches: 1. CDR3 region: CSVEGTGNQPQHF. CDR3 DNA (partial): TGCAGCGTTGAGGGGACAGGCAATCAGCCC.

On this clone: Sequencing ends 3 residues short of the CDR3 end; the germline J gene provides the rest. The chain links TRBV19 to TRBJ1-2; D remains ambiguous. The CDR3 extends over 14 amino acids. Germline V gene data show CDR1 as LNHDA and CDR2 as SQIVND (reference sequence). The V end lost 7 bases, the J end lost 4 bases, and 16 bases lay between the germline ends. Incomplete CDR3 DNA: TGTGCCAGTACCGAAGGCCGCCTCAGCTATGGC. Translated, it gives CASTEGRLSYG. The full CDR3 sequence reads CASTEGRLSYGYTF.

Note on this clone: The read terminates 3 residues ahead of where the CDR3 ends, so the germline J gene completes it. This rearrangement joins TRBV5-1 to TRBJ2-7; 7 bases are shared with TRBD1. Germline CDR1 and CDR2: SGHRS and YFSETQ. With 3 bases clipped from V and 0 bases from J, the junction kept 9 bases outside the gene matches. The CDR3 contains 16 residues. The DNA read from the CDR3 is TGCGCCAGCAGCTCATACAGGGGCCTCAGCTCCTACGAG. This encodes CASSSYRGLSSYE. The CDR3 in its entirety is CASSSYRGLSSYEQYF.

Regarding this clone: Coverage ceases 3 residues before the CDR3 finishes, and the germline J gene fills in the end. The chain uses TRBV20-1 and TRBJ2-3; TRBD2 aligns across 10 bases. CDR3 length: 16 residues. Germline CDR1 DFQATT, CDR2 SNEGSKA (reference sequence). The CDR3 DNA, read in part, is TGCAGTGCGAGACCGGCTAGCGGGAGCCAGGGTGAGACG. It yields the protein CSARPASGSQGET. The entire CDR3 protein reads CSARPASGSQGETQYF.